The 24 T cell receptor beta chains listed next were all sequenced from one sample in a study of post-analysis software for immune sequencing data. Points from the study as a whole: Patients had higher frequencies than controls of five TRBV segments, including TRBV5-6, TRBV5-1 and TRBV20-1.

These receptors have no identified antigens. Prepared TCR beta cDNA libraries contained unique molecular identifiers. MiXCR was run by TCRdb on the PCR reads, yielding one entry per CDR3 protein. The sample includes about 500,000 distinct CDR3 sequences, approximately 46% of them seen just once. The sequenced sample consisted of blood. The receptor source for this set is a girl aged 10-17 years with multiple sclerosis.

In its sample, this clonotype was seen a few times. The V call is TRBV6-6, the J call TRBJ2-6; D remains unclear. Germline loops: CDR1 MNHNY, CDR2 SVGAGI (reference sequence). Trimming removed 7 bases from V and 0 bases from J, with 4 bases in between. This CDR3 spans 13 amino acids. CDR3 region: CASKISGANVLTF. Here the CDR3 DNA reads TGTGCCAGCAAAATCTCTGGGGCCAACGTCCTGACTTTC.

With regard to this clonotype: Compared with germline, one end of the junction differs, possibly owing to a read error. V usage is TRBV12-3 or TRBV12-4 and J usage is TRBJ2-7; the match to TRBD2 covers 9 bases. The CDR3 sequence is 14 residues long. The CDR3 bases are TGTACCAGCAGCCTAGTAGCGGGAGCGGTCGAGCAGTACTTC. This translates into CTSSLVAGAVEQYF.

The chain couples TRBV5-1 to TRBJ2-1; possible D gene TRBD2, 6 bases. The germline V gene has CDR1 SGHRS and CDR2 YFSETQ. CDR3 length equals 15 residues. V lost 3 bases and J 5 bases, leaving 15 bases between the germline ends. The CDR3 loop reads CASSCTSGGNNEQFF. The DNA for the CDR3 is TGCGCCAGCAGCTGTACCAGTGGGGGGAACAATGAGCAGTTCTTC.

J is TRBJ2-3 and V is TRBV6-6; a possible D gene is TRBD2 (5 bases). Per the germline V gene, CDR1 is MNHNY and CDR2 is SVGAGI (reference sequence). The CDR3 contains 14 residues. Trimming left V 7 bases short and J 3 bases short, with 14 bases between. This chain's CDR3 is CASKDRDSTDTQYF. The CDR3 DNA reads TGTGCCAGCAAAGACCGGGATAGTACAGATACGCAGTATTTT.

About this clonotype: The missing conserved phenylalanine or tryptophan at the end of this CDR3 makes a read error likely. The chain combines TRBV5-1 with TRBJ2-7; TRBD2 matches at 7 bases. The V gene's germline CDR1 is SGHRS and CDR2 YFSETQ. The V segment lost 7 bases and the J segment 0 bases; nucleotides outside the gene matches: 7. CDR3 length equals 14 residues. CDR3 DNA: TGCGCCAGCCAGTCAGCGGGACCCTCCTACGAGCAGTACTTG. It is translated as CASQSAGPSYEQYL.

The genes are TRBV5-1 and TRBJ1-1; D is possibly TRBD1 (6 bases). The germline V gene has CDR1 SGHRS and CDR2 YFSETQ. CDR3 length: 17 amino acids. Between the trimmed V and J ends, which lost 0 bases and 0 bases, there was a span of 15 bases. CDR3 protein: CASSLVAGAVMNTEAFF. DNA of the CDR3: TGCGCCAGCAGCTTGGTGGCAGGGGCGGTAATGAACACTGAAGCTTTCTTT.

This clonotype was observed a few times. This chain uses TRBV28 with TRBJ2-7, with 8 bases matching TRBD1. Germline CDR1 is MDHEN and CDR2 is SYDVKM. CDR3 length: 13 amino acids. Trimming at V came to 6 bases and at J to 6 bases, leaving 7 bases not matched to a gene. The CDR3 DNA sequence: TGTGCCAGCAGCCGTACCCAGGGGGCCGAGCAGTACTTC. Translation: CASSRTQGAEQYF.

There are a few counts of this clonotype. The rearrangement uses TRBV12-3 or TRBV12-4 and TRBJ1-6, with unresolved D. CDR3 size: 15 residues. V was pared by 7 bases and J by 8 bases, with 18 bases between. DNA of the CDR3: TGTGCCAGCAAAGTATTGTCGGCCAGAGATTCACCCCTCCACTTT. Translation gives CASKVLSARDSPLHF.

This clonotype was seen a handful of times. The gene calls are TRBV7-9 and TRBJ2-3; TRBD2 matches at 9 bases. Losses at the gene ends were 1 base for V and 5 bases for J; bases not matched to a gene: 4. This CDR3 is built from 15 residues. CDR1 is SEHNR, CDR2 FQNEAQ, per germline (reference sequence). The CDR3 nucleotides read TGTGCCAGCAGCTTAGTTGGCGGGAGGGAAGATACGCAGTATTTT. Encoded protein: CASSLVGGREDTQYF.

This CDR3 is CASTPPGLNEQFF. The DNA for the CDR3 is TGTGCCAGCACACCCCCAGGGTTGAACGAGCAGTTCTTC. V gene TRBV6-5 combines with J gene TRBJ2-1, with TRBD1 as a possible D gene (5 bases). V shed 7 bases and J shed 10 bases, with 17 bases lying between them. The CDR3 sequence is 13 residues long. Looked up from germline, CDR1 is MNHEY and CDR2 is SVGAGI.

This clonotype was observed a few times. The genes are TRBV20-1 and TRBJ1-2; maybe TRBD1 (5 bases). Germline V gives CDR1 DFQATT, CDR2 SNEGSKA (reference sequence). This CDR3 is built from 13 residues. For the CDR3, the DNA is TGCAGCGCCAAATCCCGGGACCGCTATGGCTACACCTTC. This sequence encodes CSAKSRDRYGYTF.

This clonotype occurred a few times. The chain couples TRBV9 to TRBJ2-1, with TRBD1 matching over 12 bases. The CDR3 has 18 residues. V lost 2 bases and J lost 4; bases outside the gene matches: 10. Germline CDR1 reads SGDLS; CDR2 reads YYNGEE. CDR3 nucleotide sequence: TGTGCCAGCAGCGTGGGTCAGGGACAGGGGGCTTTATACAATGAGCAGTTCTTC. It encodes CASSVGQGQGALYNEQFF. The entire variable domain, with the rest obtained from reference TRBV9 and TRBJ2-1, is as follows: DSGVTQTPKHLITATGQRVTLRCSPRSGDLSVYWYQQSLDQGLQFLIQYYNGEERAKGNILERFSAQQFPDLHSELNLSSLELGDSALYFCASSVGQGQGALYNEQFFGPGTRLTVL.

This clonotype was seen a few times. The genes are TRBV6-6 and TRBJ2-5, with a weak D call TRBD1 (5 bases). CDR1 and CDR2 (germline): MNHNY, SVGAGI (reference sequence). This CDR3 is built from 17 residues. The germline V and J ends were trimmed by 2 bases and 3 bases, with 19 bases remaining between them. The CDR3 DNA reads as TGTGCCAGCAGTTACACCGTCAGGGTGGATATTGAAGAGACCCAGTACTTC. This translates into CASSYTVRVDIEETQYF.

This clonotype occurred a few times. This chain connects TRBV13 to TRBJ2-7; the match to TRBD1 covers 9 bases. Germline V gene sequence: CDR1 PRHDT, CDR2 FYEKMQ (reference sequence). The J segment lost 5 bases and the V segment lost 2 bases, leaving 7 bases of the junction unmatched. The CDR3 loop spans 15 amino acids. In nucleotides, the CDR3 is TGTGCCAGCAGCTTATCTACAGGGGGCTTGGACGAGCAGTACTTC. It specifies CASSLSTGGLDEQYF.

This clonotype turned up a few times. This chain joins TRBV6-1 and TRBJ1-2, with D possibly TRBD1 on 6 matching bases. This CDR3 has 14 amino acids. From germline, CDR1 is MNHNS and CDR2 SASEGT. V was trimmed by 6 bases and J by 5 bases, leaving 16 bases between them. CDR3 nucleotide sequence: TGTGCCAGCAGATTGAGGGGGACGGATTATGGCTACACCTTC. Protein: CASRLRGTDYGYTF.

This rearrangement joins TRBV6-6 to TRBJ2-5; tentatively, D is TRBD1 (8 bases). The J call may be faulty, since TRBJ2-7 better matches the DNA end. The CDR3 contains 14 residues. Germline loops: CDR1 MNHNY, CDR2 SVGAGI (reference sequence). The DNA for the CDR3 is TGTGCCAGCACGATCACAGGGGGGGCCTACGAGCAGTACTTC. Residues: CASTITGGAYEQYF.

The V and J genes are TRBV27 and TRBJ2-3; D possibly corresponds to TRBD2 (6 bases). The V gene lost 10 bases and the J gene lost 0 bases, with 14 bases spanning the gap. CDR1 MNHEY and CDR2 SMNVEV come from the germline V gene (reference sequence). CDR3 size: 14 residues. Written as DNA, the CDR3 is TGTGCCATCAAAGCGGGCACTAGCACAGATACGCAGTATTTT. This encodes CAIKAGTSTDTQYF.

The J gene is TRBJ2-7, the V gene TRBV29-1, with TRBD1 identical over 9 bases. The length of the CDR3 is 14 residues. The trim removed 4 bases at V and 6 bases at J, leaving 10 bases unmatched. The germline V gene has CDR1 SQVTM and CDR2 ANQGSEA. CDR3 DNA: TGCAGCGTTGGTCGGGCGACAGGGGGTTCCGAGCAGTACTTC. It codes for CSVGRATGGSEQYF.

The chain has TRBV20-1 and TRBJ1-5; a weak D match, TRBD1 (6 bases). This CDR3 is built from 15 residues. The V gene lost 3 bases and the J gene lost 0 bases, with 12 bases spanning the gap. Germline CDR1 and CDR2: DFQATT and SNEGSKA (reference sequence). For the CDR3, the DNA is TGCAGTGCTAGCGCCGGACAGCATAGCAATCAGCCCCAGCATTTT. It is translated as CSASAGQHSNQPQHF.

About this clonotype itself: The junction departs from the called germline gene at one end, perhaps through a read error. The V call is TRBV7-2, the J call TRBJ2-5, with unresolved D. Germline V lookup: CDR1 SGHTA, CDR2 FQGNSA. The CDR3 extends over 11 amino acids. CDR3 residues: CASGNKEAQYF. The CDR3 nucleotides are TGTGCCAGTGGGAATAAAGAGGCCCAGTACTTC.

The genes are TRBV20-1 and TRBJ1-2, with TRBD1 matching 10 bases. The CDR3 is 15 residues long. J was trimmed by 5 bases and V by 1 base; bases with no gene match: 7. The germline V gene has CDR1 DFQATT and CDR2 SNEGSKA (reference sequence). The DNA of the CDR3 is TGCAGTGCTAGAGCCTGGACAGGGGGAGCTTATGGCTACACCTTC. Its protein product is CSARAWTGGAYGYTF.

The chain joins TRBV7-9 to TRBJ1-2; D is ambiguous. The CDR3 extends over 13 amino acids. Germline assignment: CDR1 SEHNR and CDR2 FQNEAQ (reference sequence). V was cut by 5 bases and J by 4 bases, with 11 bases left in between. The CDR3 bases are TGTGCCAGCAGCCCCCCTGAAAGCTATGGCTACACCTTC. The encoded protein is CASSPPESYGYTF.

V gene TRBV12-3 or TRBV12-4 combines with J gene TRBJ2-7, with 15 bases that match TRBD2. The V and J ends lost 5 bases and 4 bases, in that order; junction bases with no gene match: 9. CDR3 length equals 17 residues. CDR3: CASSPRGLAGGRYEQYF. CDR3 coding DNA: TGTGCCAGCAGTCCTCGAGGACTAGCGGGAGGGCGATACGAGCAGTACTTC.

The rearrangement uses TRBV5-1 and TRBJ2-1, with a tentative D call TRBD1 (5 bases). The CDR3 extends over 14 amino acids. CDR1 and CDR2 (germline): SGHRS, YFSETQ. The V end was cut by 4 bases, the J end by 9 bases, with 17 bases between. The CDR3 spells CASSLDPGFVEQFF. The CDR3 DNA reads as TGCGCCAGCAGCCTTGACCCAGGGTTCGTTGAGCAGTTCTTC.